This entry lists 9 T cell receptor beta chains sequenced from one sample in a study of T cells after yellow fever vaccination. TCRdb passed the 5' RACE reads through MiXCR, listing each CDR3 protein once. The table includes roughly 74,000 distinct CDR3 sequences, approximately 7% detected once. The specimen was CD8+ T cells sorted from PBMCs, collected 5 days after the first yellow fever vaccination. Source of these receptors: a man between 18 and 35 years old who received the YFV17D yellow fever vaccine.

The chain joins TRBV5-1 to TRBJ1-1; 7 nucleotides line up with TRBD1. This CDR3 is built from 14 residues. The V segment lost 7 bases and the J segment 7 bases; nucleotides outside the gene matches: 13. CDR1 and CDR2 from the germline V gene are SGHRS and YFSETQ. The CDR3, as DNA: TGCGCCAGCGCCCCCCGGGACAGCCCTTTTGAAGCTTTCTTT. Protein product: CASAPRDSPFEAFF.

In its sample, this clonotype was seen a few times. The V call is TRBV4-1, the J call TRBJ1-1; D may be TRBD1 (5 bases). This CDR3 is 15 amino acids long. Germline CDR1 is MGHRA and CDR2 is YSYEKL. V was cut by 0 bases and J by 6 bases, with 14 bases left in between. As DNA, the CDR3 is TGCGCCAGCAGCCAAGAAAAGGAGCGGGGCTCTGAAGCTTTCTTT. Residues: CASSQEKERGSEAFF.

This clonotype has a handful of counts. In DNA form, the CDR3 reads TGTGCCAGCAGCTTGGGCGCTAGCTCATGGCAGTTCTTC. It is translated as CASSLGASSWQFF. The chain links TRBV5-6 to TRBJ2-1; tentative D call: TRBD2 (5 bases). The CDR3 consists of 13 residues. CDR1 SGHDT and CDR2 YYEEEE come from the germline V gene. Trimming stripped 0 bases from V and 12 bases from J, with 13 bases between.

This clonotype appeared many times. The rearrangement uses TRBV5-6 and TRBJ2-2; D unresolved. Trimming pared 0 bases from V and 5 bases from J, leaving 11 bases between. CDR3 length: 15 residues. Germline V gene data show CDR1 as SGHDT and CDR2 as YYEEEE. The DNA for the CDR3 is TGTGCCAGCAGCTTGGAACCAGGCGGTACCGGGGAGCTGTTTTTT. Encoded protein: CASSLEPGGTGELFF.

This sequence joins TRBV7-8 and TRBJ2-2; D gene uncertain. The CDR3 is made up of 13 amino acids. V lost 5 bases, J lost 2 bases, and 6 bases lay in between. The V gene's germline CDR1 is SGHVS and CDR2 FQNEAQ. The CDR3 spells CASSLRNTGELFF. CDR3 bases: TGTGCCAGCAGCCTACGAAACACCGGGGAGCTGTTTTTT.

This clonotype was counted many times. The chain links TRBV28 to TRBJ2-7; D might be TRBD2 (6 bases). This CDR3 is 15 amino acids long. Germline V gene sequence: CDR1 MDHEN, CDR2 SYDVKM. The germline V and J ends were trimmed by 4 bases and 0 bases, with 13 bases remaining between them. In DNA form, the CDR3 reads TGTGCCAGCAGTTCGGGGGACCGCCGCTCCTACGAGCAGTACGTC. Encoded protein: CASSSGDRRSYEQYV.

The gene calls are TRBV20-1 and TRBJ2-7; possible D gene TRBD2, 5 bases. Looked up from germline, CDR1 is DFQATT and CDR2 is SNEGSKA (reference sequence). The CDR3 consists of 15 residues. Trimming took 0 bases from V and 2 from J, leaving 14 bases between them. Written as DNA, the CDR3 is TGCAGTGCTAGAGATCTGGAGGACCGAACCTACGAGCAGTACTTC. As protein: CSARDLEDRTYEQYF.

This clonotype was seen ten or more times. The rearrangement joins TRBV29-1 to TRBJ2-7, with D perhaps matching TRBD1 (6 bases). The germline V gene encodes CDR1 SQVTM and CDR2 ANQGSEA. The ends were cut back, 2 bases at V and 3 bases at J, with 8 bases in the middle. There are 12 residues in the CDR3. The CDR3 sequence: CSVESDSYEQYF. The CDR3 bases are TGCAGCGTTGAATCGGACAGCTACGAGCAGTACTTC.

At least ten counts were recorded for this clonotype. The chain couples TRBV4-3 to TRBJ2-5; D might be TRBD1 or TRBD2, each matching 5 bases. V was pared by 1 base and J by 1 base, with 13 bases between. This CDR3 is 16 amino acids long. Germline V gene sequence: CDR1 LGHNA, CDR2 YSLEER. CDR3 nucleotide sequence: TGCGCCAGCAGCCAAGGCTGGGGCGGAGGCCAAGAGACCCAGTACTTC. Translating gives CASSQGWGGGQETQYF.